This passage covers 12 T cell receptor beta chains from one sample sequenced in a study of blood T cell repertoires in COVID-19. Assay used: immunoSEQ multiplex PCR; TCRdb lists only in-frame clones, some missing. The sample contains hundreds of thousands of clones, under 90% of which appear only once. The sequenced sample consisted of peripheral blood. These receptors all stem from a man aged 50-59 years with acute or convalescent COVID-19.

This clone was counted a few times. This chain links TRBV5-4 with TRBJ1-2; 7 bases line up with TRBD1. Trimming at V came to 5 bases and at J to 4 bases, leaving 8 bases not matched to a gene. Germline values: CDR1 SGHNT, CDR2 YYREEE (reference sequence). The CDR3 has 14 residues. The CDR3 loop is CASRSTGTGYGYTF. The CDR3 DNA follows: TGTGCCAGCAGGTCGACAGGGACGGGCTATGGCTACACCTTC.

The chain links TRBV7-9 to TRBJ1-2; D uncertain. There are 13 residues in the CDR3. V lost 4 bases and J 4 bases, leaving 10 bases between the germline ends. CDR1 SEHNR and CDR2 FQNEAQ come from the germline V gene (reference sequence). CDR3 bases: TGTGCCAGCAGCTCGGACTGGGTCTATGGCTACACCTTC. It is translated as CASSSDWVYGYTF.

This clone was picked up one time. Here the CDR3 DNA reads TGTGCCAGCAGTTACGTTAGCGGGGGAGAGACCTTCACAGATACGCAGTATTTT. It codes for CASSYVSGGETFTDTQYF. This chain uses TRBV6-2 or TRBV6-3 with TRBJ2-3, with TRBD2 matching 9 bases. Germline CDR1 is MNHEY and CDR2 is SVGEGT. V trimming: 2 bases; J trimming: 2 bases; junction bases outside the gene matches: 11. The CDR3 covers 18 residues.

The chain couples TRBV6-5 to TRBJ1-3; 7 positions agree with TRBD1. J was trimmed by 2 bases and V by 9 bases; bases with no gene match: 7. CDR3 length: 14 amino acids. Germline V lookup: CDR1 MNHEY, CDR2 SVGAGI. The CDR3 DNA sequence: TGTGCCAGTCGACAGGGAGGCCCTGGAAACACCATATATTTT. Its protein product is CASRQGGPGNTIYF.

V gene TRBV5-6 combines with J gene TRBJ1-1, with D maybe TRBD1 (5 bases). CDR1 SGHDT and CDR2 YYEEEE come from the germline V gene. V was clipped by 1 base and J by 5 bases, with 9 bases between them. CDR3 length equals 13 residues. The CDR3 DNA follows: TGTGCCAGCAGCTTGAGTCCAGGGACTGAAGCTTTCTTT. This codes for CASSLSPGTEAFF. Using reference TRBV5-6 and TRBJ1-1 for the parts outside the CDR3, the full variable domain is DAGVTQSPTHLIKTRGQQVTLRCSPKSGHDTVSWYQQALGQGPQFIFQYYEEEERQRGNFPDRFSGHQFPNYSSELNVNALLLGDSALYLCASSLSPGTEAFFGQGTRLTVV.

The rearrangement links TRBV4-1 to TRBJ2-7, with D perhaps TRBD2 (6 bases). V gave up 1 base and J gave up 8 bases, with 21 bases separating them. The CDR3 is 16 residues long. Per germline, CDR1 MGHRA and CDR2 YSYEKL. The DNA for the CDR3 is TGCGCCAGCAGCCAAGGAGCCGCGGGCGGGGAAAAAAAGCAGTACTTC. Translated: CASSQGAAGGEKKQYF.

The CDR3 here is CASSIEGTGYTEAFF. In DNA form, the CDR3 reads TGTGCCAGTAGTATAGAGGGGACAGGGTACACTGAAGCTTTCTTT. The V call is TRBV19, the J call TRBJ1-1, with 9 nucleotides matching TRBD1. CDR3 length equals 15 residues. With V trimmed by 0 bases and J by 3 bases, 2 bases remained unmatched. Germline values: CDR1 LNHDA, CDR2 SQIVND (reference sequence). Full variable domain (missing parts from reference TRBV19 and TRBJ1-1): DGGITQSPKYLFRKEGQNVTLSCEQNLNHDAMYWYRQDPGQGLRLIYYSQIVNDFQKGDIAEGYSVSREKKESFPLTVTSAQKNPTAFYLCASSIEGTGYTEAFFGQGTRLTVV.

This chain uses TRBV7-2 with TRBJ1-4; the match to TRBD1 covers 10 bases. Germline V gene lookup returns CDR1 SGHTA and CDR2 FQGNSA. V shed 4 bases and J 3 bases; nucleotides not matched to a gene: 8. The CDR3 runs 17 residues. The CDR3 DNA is TGTGCCAGCAGCTCAATTGGGACAGGGGTGGCTAATGAAAAACTGTTTTTT. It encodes CASSSIGTGVANEKLFF. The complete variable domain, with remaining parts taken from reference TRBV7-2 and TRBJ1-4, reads GAGVSQSPSNKVTEKGKDVELRCDPISGHTALYWYRQSLGQGLEFLIYFQGNSAPDKSGLPSDRFSAERTGGSVSTLTIQRTQQEDSAVYLCASSSIGTGVANEKLFFGSGTQLSVL.

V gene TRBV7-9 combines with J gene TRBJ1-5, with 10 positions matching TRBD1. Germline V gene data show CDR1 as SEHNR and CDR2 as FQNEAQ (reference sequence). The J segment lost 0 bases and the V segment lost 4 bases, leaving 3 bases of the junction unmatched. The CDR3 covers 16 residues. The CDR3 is CASSSGQGDSNQPQHF. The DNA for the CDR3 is TGTGCCAGCAGCTCTGGACAGGGGGATAGCAATCAGCCCCAGCATTTT. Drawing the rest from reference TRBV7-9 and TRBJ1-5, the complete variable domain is DTGVSQNPRHKITKRGQNVTFRCDPISEHNRLYWYRQTLGQGPEFLTYFQNEAQLEKSRLLSDRFSAERPKGSFSTLEIQRTEQGDSAMYLCASSSGQGDSNQPQHFGDGTRLSIL.

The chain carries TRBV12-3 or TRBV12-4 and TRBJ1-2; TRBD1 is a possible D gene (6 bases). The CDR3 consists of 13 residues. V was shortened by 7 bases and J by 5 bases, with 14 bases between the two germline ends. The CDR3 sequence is CASTPGTKYGYTF. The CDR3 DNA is TGTGCCAGCACCCCCGGGACAAAATATGGCTACACCTTC.

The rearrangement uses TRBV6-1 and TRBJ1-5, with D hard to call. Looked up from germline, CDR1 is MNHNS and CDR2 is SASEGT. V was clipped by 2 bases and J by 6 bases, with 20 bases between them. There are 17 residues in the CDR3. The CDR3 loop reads CASSEMGGRHRAQPQHF. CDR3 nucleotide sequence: TGTGCCAGCAGTGAAATGGGAGGCCGCCATCGAGCTCAGCCCCAGCATTTT.

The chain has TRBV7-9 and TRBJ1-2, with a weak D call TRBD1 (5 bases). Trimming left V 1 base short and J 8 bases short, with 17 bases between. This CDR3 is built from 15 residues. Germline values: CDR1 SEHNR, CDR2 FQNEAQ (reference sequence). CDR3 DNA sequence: TGTGCCAGCAGCTTAGTTGAGCCGGGGGACGACGGCTACACCTTC. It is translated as CASSLVEPGDDGYTF.